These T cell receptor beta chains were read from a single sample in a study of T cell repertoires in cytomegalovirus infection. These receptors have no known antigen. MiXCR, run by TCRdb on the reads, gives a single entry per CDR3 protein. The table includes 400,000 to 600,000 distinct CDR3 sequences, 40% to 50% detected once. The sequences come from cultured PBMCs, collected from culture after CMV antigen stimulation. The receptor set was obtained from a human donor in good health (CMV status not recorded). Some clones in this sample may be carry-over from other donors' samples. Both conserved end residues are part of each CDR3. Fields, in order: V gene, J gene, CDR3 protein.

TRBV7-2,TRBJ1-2,CASSSTAWGGYTF
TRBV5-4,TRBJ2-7,CASSYTGTYEQYF
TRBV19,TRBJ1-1,CASSMGMNTEAFF
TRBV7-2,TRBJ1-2,CASSPHSSYGYTF
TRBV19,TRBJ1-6,CASSLGTGDLSYNSPLHF
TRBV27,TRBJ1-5,CASSLSAGDSNQPQHF
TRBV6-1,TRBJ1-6,CASIIDRADNSPLHF
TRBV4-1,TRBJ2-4,CASSRGGVNKNIQYF
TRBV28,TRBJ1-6,CASSQDSSYNSPLHF
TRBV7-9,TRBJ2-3,CASSLRRGTQYF
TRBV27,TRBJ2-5,CASSFWTERGETQYF
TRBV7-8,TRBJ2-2,CASSGLVGTGELFF
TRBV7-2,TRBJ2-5,CASSLTRGGMETQYF
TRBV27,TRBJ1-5,CASSLLLDRRVSNQPQHF
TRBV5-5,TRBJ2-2,CASSRTSGSLGELFF
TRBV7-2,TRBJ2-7,CASSLRSGGPYEQYF
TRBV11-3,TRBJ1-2,CASSSRQQYGYTF
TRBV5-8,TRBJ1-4,CASSLGTGSTNEKLFF
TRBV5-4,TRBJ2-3,CASSGGTGDPDTDTQYF
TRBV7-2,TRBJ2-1,CASTQQAGGRNEQFF
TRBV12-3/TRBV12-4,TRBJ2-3,CASRPGRSGLIVPDTQYF
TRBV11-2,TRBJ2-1,CASSLDQRGAYNEQFF
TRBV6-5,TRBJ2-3,CASSRQGGVWATDTQYF
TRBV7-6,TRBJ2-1,CASSYGGPSGSSYNEQFF
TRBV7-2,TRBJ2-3,CASRSLTSTDTQYF
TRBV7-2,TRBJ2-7,CASSLEGTLYEQYF
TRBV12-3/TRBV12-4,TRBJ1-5,CATGRTNQPQHF